A selection of T cell receptor beta chains follows, all from one sample in a study of cytomegalovirus exposure and HLA in healthy donors. Only in-frame clones appear in the TCRdb table, and some are missing; sequencing was by immunoSEQ multiplex PCR. The sample gives 85,000 to 90,000 clones, about 96% of which show up once; less than 0.8% is in the top ten. The material sequenced was PBMCs. These receptors came from a man younger than 35 in good health and CMV-seronegative. CDR3s include the opening cysteine and the closing phenylalanine or tryptophan. D genes are given only for firm matches. A row's size may be missing; if present it is once, few, many or a size class.

d_gene: TRBD1
v_gene: TRBV15
abundance: -
j_gene: TRBJ1-4
CDR3nt: TGTGCCACCGATTCCGGGACAGGGATAAATGAAAAACTGTTTTTT
CDR3aa: CATDSGTGINEKLFF

d_gene: TRBD1
v_gene: TRBV28
abundance: -
j_gene: TRBJ1-2
CDR3nt: TGTGCCAGCAGTAGGGGGCAGATCTATGGCTACACCTTC
CDR3aa: CASSRGQIYGYTF

d_gene: TRBD2
v_gene: TRBV19
abundance: once
j_gene: TRBJ2-2
CDR3nt: TGTGCCAGCGGGGGGAGGGTTACCGGGGAGCTGTTTTTT
CDR3aa: CASGGRVTGELFF

d_gene: -
v_gene: TRBV6-5
abundance: -
j_gene: TRBJ1-1
CDR3nt: TGTGCCAGCAGTTTCGGCCAGGCGAGTGGGAACACTGAAGCTTTCTTT
CDR3aa: CASSFGQASGNTEAFF

d_gene: -
v_gene: TRBV19
abundance: -
j_gene: TRBJ1-1
CDR3nt: TGTGCCAGTAGTATCAGCTCAGGGCTAAACACTGAAGCTTTCTTT
CDR3aa: CASSISSGLNTEAFF

d_gene: TRBD2
v_gene: TRBV4-3
abundance: -
j_gene: TRBJ2-1
CDR3nt: TGCGCCAGCAGCCAAGCCGGTATAGCGGGAGGAAGGTCCTACAATGAGCAGTTCTTC
CDR3aa: CASSQAGIAGGRSYNEQFF

d_gene: TRBD2
v_gene: TRBV19
abundance: -
j_gene: TRBJ2-1
CDR3nt: TGTGCCAGTAGTATAGGAGCTAGCGGGACTTACAATGAGCAGTTCTTC
CDR3aa: CASSIGASGTYNEQFF

d_gene: TRBD1
v_gene: TRBV12-5
abundance: -
j_gene: TRBJ2-5
CDR3nt: TGTGCTAGTGGTTTGGGACGGACAGGGGCTTGGGAGACCCAGTACTTC
CDR3aa: CASGLGRTGAWETQYF

d_gene: -
v_gene: TRBV18
abundance: -
j_gene: TRBJ2-5
CDR3nt: TGTGCCAGCTCACTGGAGGAGACCCAGTACTTC
CDR3aa: CASSLEETQYF

d_gene: TRBD2
v_gene: TRBV29-1
abundance: -
j_gene: TRBJ2-5
CDR3nt: TGCAGCGTAGCGGCGGGAGGGGGACAAGAGACCCAGTACTTC
CDR3aa: CSVAAGGGQETQYF

d_gene: -
v_gene: TRBV5-6
abundance: few
j_gene: TRBJ1-3
CDR3nt: TGTGCCAGCAGCTTGGGAGGGGGATCTGGAAACACCATATATTTT
CDR3aa: CASSLGGGSGNTIYF

d_gene: TRBD1
v_gene: TRBV4-1
abundance: -
j_gene: TRBJ1-5
CDR3nt: TGCGCCAGCAGCCAAGATGAGACAGGGGGTTCTCAGCCCCAGCATTTT
CDR3aa: CASSQDETGGSQPQHF

d_gene: -
v_gene: TRBV5-1
abundance: -
j_gene: TRBJ1-1
CDR3nt: TGCGCCAGCAGGAGACAGAACACTGAAGCTTTCTTT
CDR3aa: CASRRQNTEAFF

d_gene: -
v_gene: TRBV11-2
abundance: few
j_gene: TRBJ2-3
CDR3nt: TGTGCCAGCAGCCGTACCGGGGGATTAGATACGCAGTATTTT
CDR3aa: CASSRTGGLDTQYF

d_gene: TRBD2
v_gene: TRBV7-3
abundance: -
j_gene: TRBJ2-1
CDR3nt: TGTGCCAGCAGCTCCGCCGGGACTAGCCCCCATGAGCAGTTCTTC
CDR3aa: CASSSAGTSPHEQFF

d_gene: -
v_gene: TRBV29-1
abundance: -
j_gene: TRBJ1-2
CDR3nt: TGCAGCGTTGAGAAACAGGGATGGGGTAACTATGGCTACACCTTC
CDR3aa: CSVEKQGWGNYGYTF

d_gene: -
v_gene: TRBV11-2
abundance: -
j_gene: TRBJ1-1
CDR3nt: TGTGCCAGCAGCTTAATGGAGGTTGAAGCTTTCTTT
CDR3aa: CASSLMEVEAFF

d_gene: -
v_gene: TRBV5-1
abundance: -
j_gene: TRBJ1-4
CDR3nt: TGCGCCAGCAGCCTGACAGGTTTTTCACTAGAAAAACTGTTTTTT
CDR3aa: CASSLTGFSLEKLFF

d_gene: TRBD1
v_gene: TRBV19
abundance: -
j_gene: TRBJ1-1
CDR3nt: TGTGCCAGTAGTCGGGACAGAAAAAGCGGAAGGACTGAAGCTTTCTTT
CDR3aa: CASSRDRKSGRTEAFF

d_gene: TRBD2
v_gene: TRBV27
abundance: few
j_gene: TRBJ2-1
CDR3nt: TGTGCCAGCAGTTTATCGTCTGCGGGGGGCTACAATGAGGAGCAGTTCTTC
CDR3aa: CASSLSSAGGYNEEQFF

d_gene: -
v_gene: TRBV29-1
abundance: -
j_gene: TRBJ2-1
CDR3nt: TGCAGCGTGGGGGGACAGAGCTCCTACAATGAGCAGTTCTTC
CDR3aa: CSVGGQSSYNEQFF

d_gene: -
v_gene: TRBV7-2
abundance: -
j_gene: TRBJ1-4
CDR3nt: TGTGCCAGCAGCCCAAGGGGGGGGAAACTGTTTTTT
CDR3aa: CASSPRGGKLFF

d_gene: -
v_gene: TRBV2
abundance: -
j_gene: TRBJ1-1
CDR3nt: TGTGCAATACACAGCAACATTCAGGGGCTCTCTGAAGCTTTCTTT
CDR3aa: CAIHSNIQGLSEAFF

d_gene: -
v_gene: TRBV9
abundance: -
j_gene: TRBJ2-2
CDR3nt: TGTGCCAGCAGCCTCAACTCCAATCCAGGGACCGGGGAGCTGTTTTTT
CDR3aa: CASSLNSNPGTGELFF

d_gene: TRBD1
v_gene: TRBV7-2
abundance: -
j_gene: TRBJ1-2
CDR3nt: TGTGCCAGCAAGCAGACCCAGGGGGGATTTGGTGGCTACACCTTC
CDR3aa: CASKQTQGGFGGYTF

d_gene: TRBD1
v_gene: TRBV5-1
abundance: -
j_gene: TRBJ1-1
CDR3nt: TGCGCCAGCAGCTTTACAGGGGGCGGAGTGAACACTGAAGCTTTCTTT
CDR3aa: CASSFTGGGVNTEAFF

d_gene: -
v_gene: TRBV15
abundance: -
j_gene: TRBJ1-2
CDR3nt: TGTGCCACCAGCAGAGGGGGGGGGCCCGACTATGGCTACACCTTC
CDR3aa: CATSRGGGPDYGYTF

d_gene: TRBD2
v_gene: TRBV10-3
abundance: -
j_gene: TRBJ2-1
CDR3nt: TGTGCCATCAGACAGCGTCCTAGCGGGATTGTAGATGAGCAGTTCTTC
CDR3aa: CAIRQRPSGIVDEQFF

d_gene: TRBD2
v_gene: TRBV6-5
abundance: -
j_gene: TRBJ2-1
CDR3nt: TGTGCCAGCAAGACTAGCGGGAGGGGAAGTGAGCAGTTCTTC
CDR3aa: CASKTSGRGSEQFF

d_gene: TRBD2
v_gene: TRBV7-3
abundance: -
j_gene: TRBJ2-3
CDR3nt: TGTGCCAGCAGCCCGGGACTAGCGGACACAGATACGCAGTATTTT
CDR3aa: CASSPGLADTDTQYF

d_gene: TRBD2
v_gene: TRBV5-1
abundance: -
j_gene: TRBJ2-1
CDR3nt: TGCGCCAGCAGCTTGGTCCTAGCGGGAAACAATGAGCAGTTCTTC
CDR3aa: CASSLVLAGNNEQFF

d_gene: TRBD2
v_gene: TRBV9
abundance: -
j_gene: TRBJ2-3
CDR3nt: TGTGCCAGCAGCCCCCGACTAGCGGGACTCACAGATACGCAGTATTTT
CDR3aa: CASSPRLAGLTDTQYF

d_gene: -
v_gene: TRBV7-8
abundance: once
j_gene: TRBJ2-5
CDR3nt: TGTGCCAGCAGCTTAGCGAGTAGCGTCGAGACCCAGTACTTC
CDR3aa: CASSLASSVETQYF